The 20 T cell receptor beta chains presented below share a single source sample, sequenced in a study of blood T cell repertoires in COVID-19. Assay used: immunoSEQ multiplex PCR; TCRdb lists only in-frame clones, some missing. This repertoire shows 200,000 to 300,000 clones, about 91% found once; its top ten account for about 1.2%. Source material: PBMCs or T cells enriched from blood (not recorded which). These receptors came from a woman in her 40s with acute COVID-19.

This clone is a singleton in its sample. J is TRBJ2-1 and V is TRBV10-3; 7 bases agree with TRBD2. The trim removed 3 bases at V and 5 bases at J, leaving 7 bases unmatched. Germline V gene lookup returns CDR1 ENHRY and CDR2 SYGVKD. CDR3 length: 15 amino acids. CDR3 sequence (DNA): TGTGCCATCAGTGATGGGACTACCCACCACAATGAGCAGTTCTTC. Protein product: CAISDGTTHHNEQFF.

The J gene is TRBJ2-7, the V gene TRBV19; maybe TRBD2 (7 bases). Germline V gene sequence: CDR1 LNHDA, CDR2 SQIVND (reference sequence). The CDR3 totals 14 residues. V was pared by 5 bases and J by 3 bases, with 14 bases between. As DNA, the CDR3 is TGTGCCAGTAGTCCCCGCGGGGGCAGCTACGAGCAGTACGTC. It codes for CASSPRGGSYEQYV.

This sequence joins TRBV6-5 and TRBJ1-6, with 9 bases fitting TRBD1. The germline CDR1 and CDR2 sequences are MNHEY and SVGAGI. The CDR3 contains 16 residues. The V segment lost 0 bases and the J segment 8 bases; nucleotides outside the gene matches: 5. CDR3 region: CASSYSGQGSDSPLHF. CDR3 DNA sequence: TGTGCCAGCAGTTACTCGGGACAGGGAAGCGATTCACCCCTCCACTTT.

The gene calls are TRBV5-1 and TRBJ2-1; 16 positions agree with TRBD2. The CDR3 loop spans 17 amino acids. Germline CDR1 SGHRS, CDR2 YFSETQ. V shed 4 bases, J shed 8 bases, and the junction held 9 bases outside the gene matches. The DNA for the CDR3 is TGCGCCAGCAGCCCGGGACTAGCGGGAGGGGGGGTCGATGAGCAGTTCTTC. Residues: CASSPGLAGGGVDEQFF.

The chain employs TRBV7-8 and TRBJ1-2; 7 bases map to TRBD1. CDR3 size: 16 residues. V lost 4 bases and J lost 5; bases outside the gene matches: 13. Germline CDR1 and CDR2: SGHVS and FQNEAQ. CDR3 region: CASSSRLTGQGYGYTF. CDR3 nucleotides: TGTGCCAGCAGCTCCCGATTGACAGGGCAAGGATATGGCTACACCTTC.

Worth noting for this clone: At one of its ends the junction is not consistent with the germline gene, which may arise from a read error. The CDR3 region is CASSTLGPGLF. DNA of the CDR3: TGTGCCAGCAGTACATTGGGTCCTGGGCTTTTT. This chain uses TRBV28 with TRBJ2-3; D call uncertain. This CDR3 spans 11 amino acids. The germline CDR1 and CDR2 sequences are MDHEN and SYDVKM. Using reference TRBV28 and TRBJ2-3 for the parts outside the CDR3, the full variable domain is DVKVTQSSRYLVKRTGEKVFLECVQDMDHENMFWYRQDPGLGLRLIYFSYDVKMKEKGDIPEGYSVSREKKERFSLILESASTNQTSMYLCASSTLGPGLFGPGTRLTVL.

The chain uses TRBV4-1 and TRBJ2-1; TRBD2 agrees at 7 bases. Trimming at V came to 4 bases and at J to 12 bases, leaving 12 bases not matched to a gene. Per the germline V gene, CDR1 is MGHRA and CDR2 is YSYEKL. This CDR3 spans 14 amino acids. As DNA, the CDR3 is TGCGCCAGCAGCCCATCCCAAGGACTAGTTGGGCAGTTCTTC. It specifies CASSPSQGLVGQFF.

This rearrangement joins TRBV7-8 to TRBJ1-4; D perhaps matches TRBD1 (6 bases). V was clipped by 5 bases and J by 8 bases, with 21 bases between them. This CDR3 contains 16 residues. Germline V gene sequence: CDR1 SGHVS, CDR2 FQNEAQ. CDR3 in amino acids: CASSLSGGRVDEKLFF. CDR3 in DNA: TGTGCCAGCAGCCTCAGTGGGGGCAGGGTCGACGAAAAACTGTTTTTT.

The CDR3 DNA follows: TGTGCCAGCAGTGGGACGGGGAACGGTCAGCCCCAGCATTTT. This sequence encodes CASSGTGNGQPQHF. The chain recombines TRBV2 with TRBJ1-5, with D unclear. The germline V and J ends were trimmed by 4 bases and 6 bases, with 13 bases remaining between them. The germline V gene encodes CDR1 SNHLY and CDR2 FYNNEI. The CDR3 is 14 amino acids. Full variable domain (rest looked up from reference TRBV2 and TRBJ1-5): EPEVTQTPSHQVTQMGQEVILRCVPISNHLYFYWYRQILGQKVEFLVSFYNNEISEKSEIFDDQFSVERPDGSNFTLKIRSTKLEDSAMYFCASSGTGNGQPQHFGDGTRLSIL.

The rearrangement uses TRBV9 and TRBJ2-2, with a tentative D call TRBD1 (6 bases). Looked up from germline, CDR1 is SGDLS and CDR2 is YYNGEE. This CDR3 has 19 residues. V was cut by 2 bases and J by 2 bases, with 22 bases left in between. The CDR3 DNA reads as TGTGCCAGCAGCGTTCCAAGGGACAACCGGGACCGAAACACCGGGGAGCTGTTTTTT. Protein product: CASSVPRDNRDRNTGELFF.

The chain links TRBV10-1 to TRBJ2-4; 7 bases are shared with TRBD2. The germline gives CDR1 WNHNN, CDR2 SYGVQD (reference sequence). This CDR3 is 14 amino acids long. With 4 bases clipped from V and 6 bases from J, the junction kept 6 bases outside the gene matches. The CDR3 sequence is CASSASREGNIQYF. The CDR3 coding sequence is TGCGCCAGCAGTGCAAGCAGGGAGGGAAACATTCAGTACTTC.

The V call is TRBV2, the J call TRBJ2-5, with 9 bases fitting TRBD2. V lost 7 bases and J lost 4; bases outside the gene matches: 4. Germline assignment: CDR1 SNHLY and CDR2 FYNNEI. The CDR3 has 13 residues. The CDR3 nucleotides read TGTGCCAGCAATTTAGCGGGAGTAGAGACCCAGTACTTC. Residues: CASNLAGVETQYF.

V gene TRBV7-6 combines with J gene TRBJ2-1, with D possibly being TRBD2 (6 bases). V lost 2 bases to trimming and J lost 2 bases, with 13 bases between them. CDR3 size: 16 residues. CDR1 SGHVS and CDR2 FNYEAQ come from the germline V gene. CDR3 loop: CASSLRRGVTYNEQFF. The DNA for the CDR3 is TGTGCCAGCAGCTTAAGGCGCGGGGTAACCTACAATGAGCAGTTCTTC. Together with reference TRBV7-6 and TRBJ2-1, the CDR3 gives the full variable domain: GAGVSQSPRYKVTKRGQDVALRCDPISGHVSLYWYRQALGQGPEFLTYFNYEAQQDKSGLPNDRFSAERPEGSISTLTIQRTEQRDSAMYRCASSLRRGVTYNEQFFGPGTRLTVL.

The chain joins TRBV19 to TRBJ2-1; 15 positions match TRBD2. V lost 5 bases, J lost 4 bases, and 6 bases stayed unmatched. In germline, CDR1 is LNHDA, CDR2 SQIVND (reference sequence). The CDR3 is 17 residues long. The CDR3 DNA reads TGTGCCAGTAGTGTGGGACTAGCGGGAGGATTTTACAATGAGCAGTTCTTC. This encodes CASSVGLAGGFYNEQFF.

This clone was detected only once. The chain links TRBV6-1 to TRBJ1-2; D gene unclear. The CDR3 is 14 amino acids. The germline V gene encodes CDR1 MNHNS and CDR2 SASEGT. V dropped 1 base and J dropped 4 bases, with 10 bases sitting between them. CDR3: CASSEGVSSYGYTF. The CDR3 DNA follows: TGTGCCAGCAGTGAAGGAGTAAGTTCCTATGGCTACACCTTC.

This chain links TRBV2 with TRBJ2-7; 8 positions agree with TRBD2. Looked up from germline, CDR1 is SNHLY and CDR2 is FYNNEI. With 6 bases clipped from V and 5 bases from J, the junction kept 9 bases outside the gene matches. The CDR3 covers 14 residues. The CDR3 sequence is CASRSKRESHEQYF. The DNA for the CDR3 is TGTGCCAGCAGATCGAAGCGGGAGTCCCACGAGCAGTACTTC.

The chain is built from TRBV5-8 and TRBJ1-1, with D unclear. Germline V lookup: CDR1 SGHTS, CDR2 YDEGEE. This CDR3 is 13 amino acids long. V lost 3 bases and J lost 1, with 7 bases in between. Here the CDR3 DNA reads TGTGCCAGCAGCTCTACAGAGAACACTGAAGCTTTCTTT. Protein: CASSSTENTEAFF.

CDR3 coding DNA: TGTGCCAGCAGCTTATCTGGCTCAGTCACCGGGGAGCTGTTTTTT. Protein sequence: CASSLSGSVTGELFF. The V call is TRBV7-9, the J call TRBJ2-2; D uncertain. The CDR3 covers 15 residues. Between the trimmed V and J ends, which lost 2 bases and 4 bases, there was a span of 11 bases. CDR1 is SEHNR, CDR2 FQNEAQ, per germline (reference sequence).

The chain is built from TRBV28 and TRBJ1-4; D gene uncertain. Germline V lookup: CDR1 MDHEN, CDR2 SYDVKM. The germline V and J ends were trimmed by 10 bases and 3 bases, with 6 bases remaining between them. The CDR3 has 11 residues. The CDR3 DNA reads TGTGCCACCTTCTCTAATGAAAAACTGTTTTTT. This gives the protein CATFSNEKLFF.

J is TRBJ2-7 and V is TRBV6-4; the match to TRBD2 covers 14 bases. From germline, CDR1 is MRHNA and CDR2 SNTAGT. J was trimmed by 7 bases and V by 4 bases; bases with no gene match: 6. This CDR3 is 15 amino acids long. In DNA form, the CDR3 reads TGTGCCAGCAGTGCGGGACTAGCGGGAGTCGGGGAGCAGTACTTC. Protein product: CASSAGLAGVGEQYF.